This is a list of T cell receptor beta chains from one sample in a study of T cell responses to AZD1222 COVID-19 vaccine. Data came from immunoSEQ multiplex PCR; TCRdb stores just in-frame clones and leaves some out. The table records about 180,000 clones, 90% of them present only once. Material: peripheral blood, obtained on day 0 of AZD1222 vaccination. These receptors were obtained from an adult in good health. CDR3s include the opening cysteine and the closing phenylalanine or tryptophan. Fields, in order: J gene, clone size, D gene, V gene, CDR3 DNA, CDR3 protein. The D gene is left open where the match is weak. Not every row has a clone size; where given, it reads once, few, many or a size class.

TRBJ1-1	-	-	TRBV7-9	TGTGCCAGCTACAGCCGTATGAACACTGAAGCTTTCTTT	CASYSRMNTEAFF
TRBJ2-7	-	TRBD1	TRBV4-1	TGCGCCAGCAGCCAGGCCCGAAGACAGGGGCAAGAGCAGTACTTC	CASSQARRQGQEQYF
TRBJ2-3	-	TRBD2	TRBV5-1	TGCGCCAGCATAGCGGGCCCCTTAGGAGATACGCAGTATTTT	CASIAGPLGDTQYF
TRBJ2-1	-	-	TRBV27	TGTGCCAGCAGCCTTATACGGGGAATCAATGAGCAGTTCTTC	CASSLIRGINEQFF
TRBJ1-2	-	-	TRBV30	TGTGCCTGGAGTCCCGGACCGCTAAACTATGGCTACACCTTC	CAWSPGPLNYGYTF
TRBJ2-5	-	TRBD2	TRBV7-6	TGTGCCAGCAGCCCGAGACTAGCGGGGGGGTACGTGGGAGAGACCCAGTACTTC	CASSPRLAGGYVGETQYF
TRBJ1-1	-	-	TRBV6-5	TGTGCCAGCAGCTTTGGGATGATCGCTTTCTTT	CASSFGMIAFF
TRBJ1-2	once	-	TRBV5-1	TGCGCCAGCAGCTTGGGGGCGCCTGGCTACACCTTC	CASSLGAPGYTF
TRBJ1-4	-	-	TRBV5-1	TGCGCCAGCAGCCAAACCGGGACACAGGAAAAACTGTTTTTT	CASSQTGTQEKLFF
TRBJ2-5	-	TRBD2	TRBV5-6	TGTGCCAGCAGCAGTCCTAGCGGTAATCAAGAGACCCAGTACTTC	CASSSPSGNQETQYF
TRBJ2-5	-	-	TRBV5-1	TGCGCCAGCAGCTTGGGACCAGTCCAAGAGACCCAGTACTTC	CASSLGPVQETQYF
TRBJ2-1	-	-	TRBV19	TGTGCCAGTAGTAATCGGGGAAGCTCCTACAATGAGCAGTTCTTC	CASSNRGSSYNEQFF
TRBJ2-7	-	-	TRBV12-1	TGTGCCAGCAGCCCCAGGGGGCACAGCCTCTACGAGCAGTACTTC	CASSPRGHSLYEQYF
TRBJ2-4	-	-	TRBV19	TGTGCCAGTAAAAAATCCGGAACCGTAGCCAAAAACATTCAGTACTTC	CASKKSGTVAKNIQYF
TRBJ1-1	-	-	TRBV18	TGTGCCAGCTCACCACCGAAATCCTTGAACACTGAAGCTTTCTTT	CASSPPKSLNTEAFF
TRBJ1-6	-	TRBD1	TRBV3-1/TRBV3-2	TGTGCCAGCAGCCCCATGACAGGGGGCGTGGGGGGCCATAATTCACCCCTCCACTTT	CASSPMTGGVGGHNSPLHF
TRBJ2-4	-	-	TRBV10-1	TGCGCCAGCAGTGAGAGGCTAGTGAGCATTCAGTACTTC	CASSERLVSIQYF
TRBJ2-1	-	-	TRBV4-3	TGCGCCAGCAGCCAAGATCAGGGGCGCGAAGATGAGCAGTTCTTC	CASSQDQGREDEQFF
TRBJ2-2	-	-	TRBV5-1	TGCGCCAGCAGCTTAAAAACTTCTCTAGGGATCACCGGGGAGCTGTTTTTT	CASSLKTSLGITGELFF
TRBJ1-4	-	-	TRBV6-5	TGTGCCAGCAGTTACTTGGAGCAGGCTAATGAAAAACTGTTTTTT	CASSYLEQANEKLFF
TRBJ2-7	-	-	TRBV4-2	TGTGCCAGCAGCCAAGAAGGAGACACCTCCTACGAGCAGTACTTC	CASSQEGDTSYEQYF
TRBJ1-5	-	-	TRBV6-2/TRBV6-3	TGTGCCAGCAGTTCTTCAGGCAATCAGCCCCAGCATTTT	CASSSSGNQPQHF
TRBJ2-5	-	-	TRBV7-3	TGTGCCAGCAGCTTAGGGCAGCAAGAGACCCAGTACTTC	CASSLGQQETQYF
TRBJ1-1	-	-	TRBV6-2/TRBV6-3	TGTGCCAGCAGTTGGACAGTCGGCACTGAAGCTTTCTTT	CASSWTVGTEAFF
TRBJ2-4	once	TRBD2	TRBV7-3	TGTGCCAGCAGCTCCGGGGAACGGGGGGACATTCAGTACTTC	CASSSGERGDIQYF
TRBJ2-5	-	-	TRBV10-1	TGCGCCAGCAGTGATCCCGGAGAAGAAGAGACCCAGTACTTC	CASSDPGEEETQYF
TRBJ1-5	once	-	TRBV21-1	TGTGCCAGCAGCAAAAGGGGGCCTGACAATCAGCCCCAGCATTTT	CASSKRGPDNQPQHF
TRBJ1-4	-	-	TRBV28	TGTGCCAGCAGTTCCCCCCCTGATGAAAAACTGTTTTTT	CASSSPPDEKLFF
TRBJ1-1	-	-	TRBV7-8	TGTGCCAGCAGCCTCGTGCGAAAGAACACTGAAGCTTTCTTT	CASSLVRKNTEAFF
TRBJ1-2	-	-	TRBV19	TGTGCCAGTAGGACAGTCGGCTATGGTGGCTACACCTTC	CASRTVGYGGYTF
TRBJ2-4	-	-	TRBV23-1	TGCGCCAGCAGTCAACGGGGTCTGCCTCTAGCCAAAAACATTCAGTACTTC	CASSQRGLPLAKNIQYF
TRBJ2-7	few	-	TRBV18	TGTGCCAGCTCACCACCGGCCAGGTACTACGAGCAGTACTTC	CASSPPARYYEQYF
TRBJ1-6	-	-	TRBV6-5	TGTGCCAGCAGGGACAGTTATAATTCACCCCTCCACTTT	CASRDSYNSPLHF
TRBJ2-1	-	-	TRBV6-5	TGTGCCAGCAGTTACGGGAGATTTGAGCAGTTCTTC	CASSYGRFEQFF
TRBJ1-2	-	-	TRBV4-3	TGCGCCAGCAGCCAAGAAAACCGGCAGCCGTATGGCTACACCTTC	CASSQENRQPYGYTF
TRBJ1-1	-	-	TRBV27	TGTGCCAGCAGTTTATTCGGCAGACCCAACACTGAAGCTTTCTTT	CASSLFGRPNTEAFF
TRBJ1-2	-	TRBD1	TRBV11-3	TGTGCCAGCAGCCCGTGGACAGGGTTATTAGCTAACTATGGCTACACCTTC	CASSPWTGLLANYGYTF
TRBJ1-5	-	-	TRBV28	TGTGCCAGCAGTTTGAGGCACTTTAGCAATCAGCCCCAGCATTTT	CASSLRHFSNQPQHF
TRBJ1-5	-	-	TRBV6-5	TGTGCCAGCAGAACTGCTGGTCGGTGGCAGCCCCAGCATTTT	CASRTAGRWQPQHF
TRBJ1-5	-	-	TRBV28	TGTGCCAGCAGTCGGAGCAATCAGCCCCAGCATTTT	CASSRSNQPQHF
TRBJ1-5	-	-	TRBV6-5	TGTGCCAGCATAGAAGACAGATTCAATCAGCCCCAGCATTTT	CASIEDRFNQPQHF
TRBJ2-5	-	-	TRBV7-2	TGTGCCAGCAGCTTTAGGCAGGTGCAAGAGACCCAGTACTTC	CASSFRQVQETQYF
TRBJ2-3	-	-	TRBV29-1	TGCAGCGTTGTTTCCGTGGGGACAGATACGCAGTATTTT	CSVVSVGTDTQYF
TRBJ2-3	-	-	TRBV19	TGTGCCAGTAGTATAGATCTATTGAAGGATACGCAGTATTTT	CASSIDLLKDTQYF
TRBJ2-2	-	TRBD1	TRBV5-1	TGCGCCAGCAGCGCTCTCGTCCGACAGGGGGCCGGGGAGCTGTTTTTT	CASSALVRQGAGELFF
TRBJ1-1	-	-	TRBV27	TGTGCCAGCAGTTCCGCGCGGGTGCCGAACACTGAAGCTTTCTTT	CASSSARVPNTEAFF
TRBJ1-1	-	-	TRBV7-9	TGTGCCAGCAGCTTAGAGCCATTTCGTTCCATGAACACTGAAGCTTTCTTT	CASSLEPFRSMNTEAFF
TRBJ1-6	-	-	TRBV7-6	TGTGCCAGCAGCTTACGGGGCTCCTATAATTCACCCCTCCACTTT	CASSLRGSYNSPLHF
TRBJ2-2	-	-	TRBV10-1	TGCGCCAAATATGGGACAATTCACGGGGAGCTGTTTTTT	CAKYGTIHGELFF